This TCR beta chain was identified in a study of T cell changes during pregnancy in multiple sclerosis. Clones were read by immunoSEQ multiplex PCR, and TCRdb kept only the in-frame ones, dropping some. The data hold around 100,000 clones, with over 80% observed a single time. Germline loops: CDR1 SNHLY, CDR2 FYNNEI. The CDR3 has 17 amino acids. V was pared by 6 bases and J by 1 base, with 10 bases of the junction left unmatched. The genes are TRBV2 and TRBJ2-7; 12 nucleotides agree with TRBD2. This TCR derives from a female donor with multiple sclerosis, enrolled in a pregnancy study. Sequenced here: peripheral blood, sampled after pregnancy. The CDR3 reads CASSETPGLAGSYEQYF. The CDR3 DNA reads TGTGCCAGCAGCGAGACCCCCGGACTAGCGGGATCCTACGAGCAGTACTTC.